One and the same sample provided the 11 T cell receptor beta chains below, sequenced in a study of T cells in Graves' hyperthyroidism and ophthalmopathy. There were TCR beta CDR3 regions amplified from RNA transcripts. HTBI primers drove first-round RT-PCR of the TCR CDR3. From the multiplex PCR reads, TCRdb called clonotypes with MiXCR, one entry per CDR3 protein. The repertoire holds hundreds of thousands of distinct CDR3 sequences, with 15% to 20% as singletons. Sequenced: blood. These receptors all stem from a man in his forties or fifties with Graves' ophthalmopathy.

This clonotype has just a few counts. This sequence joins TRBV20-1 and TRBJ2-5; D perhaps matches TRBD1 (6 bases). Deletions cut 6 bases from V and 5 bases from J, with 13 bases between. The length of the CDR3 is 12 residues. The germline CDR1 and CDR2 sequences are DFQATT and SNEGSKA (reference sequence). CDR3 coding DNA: TGCAGTGCCAAAAGGACAGCCGAGACCCAGTACTTC. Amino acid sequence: CSAKRTAETQYF.

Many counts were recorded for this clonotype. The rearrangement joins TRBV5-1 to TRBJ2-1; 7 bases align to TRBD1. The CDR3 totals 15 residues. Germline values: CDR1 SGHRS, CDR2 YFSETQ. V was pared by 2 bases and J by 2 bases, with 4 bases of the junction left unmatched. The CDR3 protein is CASSLTGTAYNEQFF. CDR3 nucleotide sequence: TGCGCCAGCAGCTTAACCGGGACAGCCTACAATGAGCAGTTCTTC.

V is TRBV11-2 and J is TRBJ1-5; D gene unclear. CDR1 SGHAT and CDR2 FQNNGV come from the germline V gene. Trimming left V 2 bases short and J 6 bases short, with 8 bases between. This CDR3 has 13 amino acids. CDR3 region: CASSLSLGQPQHF. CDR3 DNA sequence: TGTGCCAGCAGCTTAAGCTTAGGTCAGCCCCAGCATTTT.

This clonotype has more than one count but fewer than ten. This CDR3 is CASSGLATTDTQYF. CDR3 nucleotides: TGTGCCAGCAGCGGACTAGCGACCACAGATACGCAGTATTTT. The gene calls are TRBV11-2 and TRBJ2-3; TRBD2 matches 9 bases. The CDR3 contains 14 residues. J lost 2 bases, V lost 5 bases, and 2 bases had no gene match. CDR1 is SGHAT and CDR2 is FQNNGV in the germline V gene.

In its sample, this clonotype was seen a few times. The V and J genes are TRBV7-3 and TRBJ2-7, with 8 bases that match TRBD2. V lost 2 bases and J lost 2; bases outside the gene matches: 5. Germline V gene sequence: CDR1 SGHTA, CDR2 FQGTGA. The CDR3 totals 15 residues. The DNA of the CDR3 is TGTGCCAGCAGCTTATATAGCGGGGTGGCCTACGAGCAGTACTTC. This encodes CASSLYSGVAYEQYF.

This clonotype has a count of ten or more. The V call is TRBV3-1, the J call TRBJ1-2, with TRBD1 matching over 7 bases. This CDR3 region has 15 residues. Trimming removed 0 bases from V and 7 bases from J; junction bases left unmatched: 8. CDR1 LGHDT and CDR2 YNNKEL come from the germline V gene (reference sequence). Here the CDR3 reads CASSQDFDRAGGYTF. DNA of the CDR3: TGTGCCAGCAGCCAAGATTTCGACAGGGCAGGTGGCTACACCTTC.

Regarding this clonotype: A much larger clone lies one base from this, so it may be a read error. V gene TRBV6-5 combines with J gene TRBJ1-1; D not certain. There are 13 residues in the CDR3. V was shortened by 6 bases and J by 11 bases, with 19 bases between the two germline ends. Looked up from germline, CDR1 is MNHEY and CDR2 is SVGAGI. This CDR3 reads CASRYSQKTRAFF. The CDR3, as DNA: TGTGCCAGCAGATACAGTCAAAAAACTAGGGCTTTCTTT.

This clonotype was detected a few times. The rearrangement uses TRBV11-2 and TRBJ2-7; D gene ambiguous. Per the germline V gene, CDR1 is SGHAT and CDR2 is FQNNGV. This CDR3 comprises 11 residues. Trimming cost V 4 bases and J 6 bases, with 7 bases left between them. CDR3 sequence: CASSSPPEQYF. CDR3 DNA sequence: TGTGCCAGCAGCTCCCCGCCCGAGCAGTACTTC.

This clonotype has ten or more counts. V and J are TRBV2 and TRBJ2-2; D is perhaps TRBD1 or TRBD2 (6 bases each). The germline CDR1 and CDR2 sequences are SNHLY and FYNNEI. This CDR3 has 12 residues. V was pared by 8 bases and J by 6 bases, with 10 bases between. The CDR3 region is CASGGGPGELFF. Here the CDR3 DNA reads TGTGCCAGCGGAGGGGGTCCCGGGGAGCTGTTTTTT.

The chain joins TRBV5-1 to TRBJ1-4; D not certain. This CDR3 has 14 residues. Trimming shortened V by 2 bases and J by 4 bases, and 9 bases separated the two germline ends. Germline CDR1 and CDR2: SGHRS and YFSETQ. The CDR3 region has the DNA TGCGCCAGCAGCTTCCCAGTGGATAATGAAAAACTGTTTTTT. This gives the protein CASSFPVDNEKLFF.

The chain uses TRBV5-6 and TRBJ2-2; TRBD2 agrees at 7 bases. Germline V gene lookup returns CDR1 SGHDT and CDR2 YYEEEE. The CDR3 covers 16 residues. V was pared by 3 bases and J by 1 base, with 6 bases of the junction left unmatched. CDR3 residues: CASSWGGLQNTGELFF. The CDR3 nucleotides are TGTGCCAGCAGCTGGGGGGGACTACAGAACACCGGGGAGCTGTTTTTT.